Listed here are 27 T cell receptor beta chains from one sample, sequenced in a study of blood T cell repertoires in COVID-19 (TCRdb year 2020). Library preparation employed the immunoSEQ multiplex PCR assay. The table comes from immuneACCESS by way of TCRdb, which keeps in-frame sequences with V and J called. Part of the clones is missing from these tables; in studies checked, under half for an unresolved V gene and the rest for unknown reasons. For this sample there are about 250,000 clones; roughly 83% appear just once. The top ten clones comprise approximately 5% of the sample. Sequenced input: peripheral blood. The receptors stem from a woman at least 80 years old with COVID-19, enrolled during active disease.

The gene calls are TRBV19 and TRBJ2-1; TRBD2 aligns across 7 bases. This CDR3 spans 16 amino acids. Germline assignment: CDR1 LNHDA and CDR2 SQIVND (reference sequence). J gave up 7 bases and V 2 bases, and 11 bases lay outside the gene matches. CDR3 loop: CASSIPTGQGLNEQFF. As DNA, the CDR3 is TGTGCCAGTAGTATACCCACGGGGCAGGGACTAAATGAGCAGTTCTTC.

V usage is TRBV24-1 and J usage is TRBJ2-5, with TRBD1 matching 9 bases. The CDR3 has 15 amino acids. V lost 9 bases and J lost 4; bases outside the gene matches: 11. Germline-derived CDR1 and CDR2 are KGHDR and SFDVKD. This CDR3 reads CATGAGTGLRETQYF. The CDR3 coding sequence is TGTGCCACCGGCGCCGGGACAGGGTTAAGAGAGACCCAGTACTTC.

This sequence joins TRBV19 and TRBJ1-3; 9 bases match TRBD1. J was trimmed by 4 bases and V by 10 bases; bases with no gene match: 8. CDR3 length equals 14 residues. CDR1 is LNHDA and CDR2 is SQIVND in the germline V gene (reference sequence). CDR3: CATRTGALGNTIYF. The CDR3 nucleotides read TGTGCCACTCGGACAGGGGCGTTGGGAAACACCATATATTTT.

This rearrangement joins TRBV30 to TRBJ1-6; possible D gene TRBD1, 5 bases. V was shortened by 2 bases and J by 8 bases, with 13 bases between the two germline ends. The length of the CDR3 is 14 residues. Germline V gene sequence: CDR1 GTSNPN, CDR2 SVGIG (reference sequence). DNA for the CDR3: TGTGCCTGGAGTCGAGGTAGGGGCGATTCACCCCTCCACTTT. Protein sequence: CAWSRGRGDSPLHF.

The genes are TRBV24-1 and TRBJ1-2; 7 bases map to TRBD1. The V gene's germline CDR1 is KGHDR and CDR2 SFDVKD. J gave up 2 bases and V 4 bases, and 3 bases lay outside the gene matches. The CDR3 extends over 14 amino acids. CDR3 residues: CATSEVGQNYGYTF. The DNA of the CDR3 is TGTGCCACCAGTGAGGTGGGACAGAACTATGGCTACACCTTC.

The chain carries TRBV28 and TRBJ1-3; 9 nucleotides agree with TRBD1. Germline CDR1 and CDR2: MDHEN and SYDVKM. The CDR3 length is 15 residues. Germline trimming cut 6 bases from V and 6 bases from J; bases unmatched to any gene: 9. The CDR3 DNA reads as TGTGCCAGCAGCCCCCGGGACAGGGTTATAAACACCATATATTTT. Protein product: CASSPRDRVINTIYF.

This clone has a single count. The V call is TRBV13, the J call TRBJ2-2, with 12 bases fitting TRBD2. V shed 9 bases, J shed 5 bases, and the junction held 4 bases outside the gene matches. The germline V gene has CDR1 PRHDT and CDR2 FYEKMQ (reference sequence). CDR3 length: 14 amino acids. CDR3 in DNA: TGTGCCAGTCTAGCGGGGGGGCGAACCGGGGAGCTGTTTTTT. As protein: CASLAGGRTGELFF.

The chain recombines TRBV9 with TRBJ2-3; 14 bases are shared with TRBD2. V lost 2 bases to trimming and J lost 6 bases; unmatched junction nucleotides: 8. The CDR3 is 17 residues long. CDR1 and CDR2 from the germline V gene are SGDLS and YYNGEE. CDR3 nucleotide sequence: TGTGCCAGCAGCGTCGGACTAGCGGGGGGTCTAGGTGATACGCAGTATTTT. This translates into CASSVGLAGGLGDTQYF.

This clone was detected once. This rearrangement joins TRBV27 to TRBJ2-1; 10 bases map to TRBD2. Germline CDR1 and CDR2: MNHEY and SMNVEV (reference sequence). Trimming cost V 2 bases and J 3 bases; bases outside gene matches: 4. The CDR3 is 16 amino acids. The CDR3: CASSLLAGEIYNEQFF. DNA of the CDR3: TGTGCCAGCAGTTTACTAGCGGGGGAGATCTACAATGAGCAGTTCTTC.

This chain links TRBV3-1 (or the pseudogene TRBV3-2) with TRBJ1-2; D ambiguous. Germline V lookup: CDR1 LGHDT, CDR2 YNNKEL (reference sequence). The CDR3 length is 14 residues. Trimming took off 5 bases at V and 8 bases at J, with 18 bases between the two ends. CDR3 sequence (DNA): TGTGCCAGCAGCACCCCGGGGTTCCCCTGGGGCTACACCTTC. Translating gives CASSTPGFPWGYTF.

This chain uses TRBV19 with TRBJ2-5; 7 nucleotides align to TRBD2. The length of the CDR3 is 17 residues. The germline CDR1 and CDR2 sequences are LNHDA and SQIVND (reference sequence). V shed 0 bases and J 2 bases; nucleotides not matched to a gene: 9. CDR3 loop: CASSIDLGGGVQETQYF. CDR3 nucleotides: TGTGCCAGTAGTATAGATCTGGGCGGGGGAGTTCAAGAGACCCAGTACTTC. The entire variable domain, with the rest obtained from reference TRBV19 and TRBJ2-5, is as follows: DGGITQSPKYLFRKEGQNVTLSCEQNLNHDAMYWYRQDPGQGLRLIYYSQIVNDFQKGDIAEGYSVSREKKESFPLTVTSAQKNPTAFYLCASSIDLGGGVQETQYFGPGTRLLVL.

The chain is built from TRBV7-3 and TRBJ2-5; D possibly corresponds to TRBD2 (6 bases). V lost 3 bases and J 5 bases, leaving 10 bases between the germline ends. CDR1 and CDR2 from the germline V gene are SGHTA and FQGTGA. The CDR3 extends over 13 amino acids. CDR3 bases: TGTGCCAGCAGCTTTGGGGAGGCGGAGACCCAGTACTTC. Protein product: CASSFGEAETQYF.

The rearrangement joins TRBV6-5 to TRBJ1-1; D might be TRBD1 (5 bases). This CDR3 contains 13 residues. Germline values: CDR1 MNHEY, CDR2 SVGAGI. With 4 bases removed from V and 0 bases from J, the gap between germline ends came to 6 bases. The CDR3 here is CASSSRVNTEAFF. CDR3 nucleotide sequence: TGTGCCAGCAGTTCCAGGGTGAACACTGAAGCTTTCTTT.

V is TRBV5-4 and J is TRBJ2-2, with 10 bases aligning to TRBD2. The length of the CDR3 is 16 residues. The junction had 7 bases not matched to a gene; V was cut back by 4 bases and J by 4 bases. CDR1 SGHNT and CDR2 YYREEE come from the germline V gene (reference sequence). This CDR3 is CASSRPAGGGTGELFF. DNA for the CDR3: TGTGCCAGCAGCCGGCCAGCGGGGGGGGGCACCGGGGAGCTGTTTTTT. Based on the CDR3 plus reference TRBV5-4 and TRBJ2-2, the full variable domain is ETGVTQSPTHLIKTRGQQVTLRCSSQSGHNTVSWYQQALGQGPQFIFQYYREEENGRGNFPPRFSGLQFPNYSSELNVNALELDDSALYLCASSRPAGGGTGELFFGEGSRLTVL.

V and J are TRBV18 and TRBJ2-7, with TRBD2 identical over 8 bases. V was clipped by 3 bases and J by 3 bases; unmatched bases: 7. Per germline, CDR1 KGHSH and CDR2 LQKENI. This CDR3 region has 15 residues. In nucleotides, the CDR3 is TGTGCCAGCTCACCGCAAGCGGGGGTGCTCTACGAGCAGTACTTC. Translation gives CASSPQAGVLYEQYF.

The chain joins TRBV6-6 to TRBJ1-1, with D tentatively TRBD1 (6 bases). CDR1 is MNHNY, CDR2 SVGAGI, per germline (reference sequence). The length of the CDR3 is 13 residues. The V end lost 6 bases, the J end lost 1 base, and 9 bases lay between the germline ends. DNA of the CDR3: TGTGCCAGCAGGTCGACAGGGAACACTGAAGCTTTCTTT. It codes for CASRSTGNTEAFF.

CDR3 sequence: CATSDRVGTDTQYF. The CDR3 DNA reads TGTGCCACCAGTGACAGGGTGGGCACAGATACGCAGTATTTT. The chain recombines TRBV24-1 with TRBJ2-3; tentatively, D is TRBD1 (5 bases). This CDR3 has 14 residues. The germline CDR1 and CDR2 sequences are KGHDR and SFDVKD. Trimming cost V 4 bases and J 1 base, with 8 bases left between them.

This chain connects TRBV3-1 (or the pseudogene TRBV3-2) to TRBJ2-6; tentatively, D is TRBD2 (5 bases). The CDR3 consists of 18 residues. V lost 4 bases to trimming and J lost 0 bases, with 16 bases between them. Per the germline V gene, CDR1 is LGHDT and CDR2 is YNNKEL (reference sequence). The CDR3 reads CASSPPRASASGANVLTF. The CDR3 nucleotides are TGTGCCAGCAGCCCCCCGAGGGCTTCAGCCTCTGGGGCCAACGTCCTGACTTTC.

This chain links TRBV11-3 with TRBJ2-3; D is possibly TRBD2 (6 bases). This CDR3 spans 14 amino acids. Trimming stripped 0 bases from V and 8 bases from J, with 12 bases between. Germline assignment: CDR1 SGHNT and CDR2 YENEEA. The CDR3 sequence is CASSLDASEGTQYF. In DNA, the CDR3 is TGTGCCAGCAGCTTAGATGCTAGCGAGGGTACGCAGTATTTT.

The chain employs TRBV7-2 and TRBJ2-1; tentatively, D is TRBD2 (5 bases). The CDR3 is 14 amino acids. The germline V gene has CDR1 SGHTA and CDR2 FQGNSA. V lost 1 base to trimming and J lost 7 bases, with 11 bases between them. CDR3 DNA sequence: TGTGCCAGCAGCTTAGGGGCTAGCCGGAATGAGCAGTTCTTC. This translates into CASSLGASRNEQFF.

DNA of the CDR3: TGTGCCAGTAGGATCCCGCTAGGGGACAAAAACATTCAGTACTTC. This encodes CASRIPLGDKNIQYF. The chain joins TRBV19 to TRBJ2-4; perhaps TRBD1 as D (5 bases). V was trimmed by 6 bases and J by 3 bases, leaving 15 bases between them. The CDR3 is 15 amino acids. Germline V gene sequence: CDR1 LNHDA, CDR2 SQIVND (reference sequence).

The chain uses TRBV6-5 and TRBJ1-5; possible D gene TRBD1, 6 bases. Germline V CDR1 and CDR2: MNHEY, SVGAGI. The CDR3 length is 16 residues. V shed 0 bases and J shed 4 bases, with 13 bases lying between them. CDR3 sequence (DNA): TGTGCCAGCAGTTACTCGGGCGGACAGATTAATCAGCCCCAGCATTTT. It specifies CASSYSGGQINQPQHF.

This chain uses TRBV28 with TRBJ1-2, with D unresolved. This CDR3 region has 11 residues. Germline CDR1 MDHEN, CDR2 SYDVKM. Trimming pared 5 bases from V and 4 bases from J, leaving 5 bases between. The CDR3 nucleotides read TGTGCCAGCAGTGAGGGCTATGGCTACACCTTC. Its translation is CASSEGYGYTF.

The V gene is TRBV5-6, the J gene TRBJ1-2; D gene ambiguous. CDR1 SGHDT and CDR2 YYEEEE come from the germline V gene. V was pared by 4 bases and J by 6 bases, with 13 bases between. The CDR3 runs 13 residues. This CDR3 reads CASSPQRINGYTF. As DNA, the CDR3 is TGTGCCAGCAGCCCGCAGAGGATCAATGGCTACACCTTC.

V and J are TRBV24-1 and TRBJ2-7; possibly TRBD2 for D (5 bases). Per germline, CDR1 KGHDR and CDR2 SFDVKD. The CDR3 extends over 15 amino acids. Trimming removed 1 base from V and 3 bases from J, with 12 bases in between. CDR3 DNA sequence: TGTGCCACCAGTGATTTTTCGTTTGGGAGCTACGAGCAGTACTTC. Translation gives CATSDFSFGSYEQYF.

On this clone itself: The same CDR3 arises from other DNA sequences in this sample as well. V gene TRBV5-1 combines with J gene TRBJ2-1; D ambiguous. Germline values: CDR1 SGHRS, CDR2 YFSETQ. There are 13 residues in the CDR3. Trimming stripped 3 bases from V and 4 bases from J, with 8 bases between. CDR3 loop: CASSSPGYNEQFF. Here the CDR3 DNA reads TGCGCCAGCAGCTCCCCCGGGTACAATGAGCAGTTCTTC.

The CDR3 sequence is CASSGSQGAFTEAFF. The CDR3 bases are TGTGCCAGCAGCGGGAGCCAGGGGGCGTTCACTGAAGCTTTCTTT. This chain uses TRBV9 with TRBJ1-1; TRBD1 matches 8 bases. CDR1 is SGDLS and CDR2 is YYNGEE in the germline V gene. The CDR3 totals 15 residues. J gave up 4 bases and V 3 bases, and 8 bases lay outside the gene matches.